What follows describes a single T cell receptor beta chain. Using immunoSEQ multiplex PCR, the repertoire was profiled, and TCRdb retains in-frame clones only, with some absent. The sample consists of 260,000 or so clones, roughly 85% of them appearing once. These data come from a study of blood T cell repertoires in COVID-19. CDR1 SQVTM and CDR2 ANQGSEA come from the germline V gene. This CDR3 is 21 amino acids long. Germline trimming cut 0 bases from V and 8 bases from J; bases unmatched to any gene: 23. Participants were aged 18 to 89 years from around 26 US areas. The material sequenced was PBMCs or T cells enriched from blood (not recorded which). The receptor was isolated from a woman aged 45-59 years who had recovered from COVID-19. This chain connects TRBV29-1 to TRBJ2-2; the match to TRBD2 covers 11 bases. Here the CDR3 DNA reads TGCAGCGTTGAAGATCCGTACGGGACTAGCGGAGGAGGTTTCTATGGAGGGGAGCTGTTTTTT. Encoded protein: CSVEDPYGTSGGGFYGGELFF.